The source of this T cell receptor (beta chain) is a study of T-cell reconstitution after alpha-beta-depleted transplantation in children. The germline V gene has CDR1 MNHEY and CDR2 SMNVEV (reference sequence). V lost 6 bases to trimming and J lost 4 bases; unmatched junction nucleotides: 3. The CDR3 spans 13 residues. This clonotype was recorded at least ten times. TCRbeta library preparation incorporated unique molecular identifiers. TCRdb processed the PCR reads anew with MiXCR; each CDR3 protein has one entry. The data hold about 340,000 distinct CDR3 sequences, with roughly 15% observed a single time.

The genes are TRBV27 and TRBJ2-1, with 7 bases fitting TRBD2. The clonotype was recovered from a human donor who donated a stem cell graft to a child with Fanconi anemia. Sample: PBMCs, taken from the stem cell graft. This CDR3 is CASSFSGYNEQFF. DNA of the CDR3: TGTGCCAGCAGCTTTAGCGGGTACAATGAGCAGTTCTTC.